This section outlines one TCR beta chain sequence together with its context. What it binds is unknown. Sequenced by immunoSEQ multiplex PCR; TCRdb stores in-frame clones only, minus some. The sample has about 350,000 clones, approximately 86% seen once; the top ten hold about 11%. The sample comes from a study of Ad26.COV2.S vaccination and SARS-CoV-2 variants. Study overall: A COV1001 Ad26.COV2.S trial-arm participant provided the sample.

The treatment denotes: about 20 received Ad26.COV2.S at low or high dose, single or two shots; 5 received placebo; per-sample allocation not given. Each sample was drawn 63 days after the first injection (of vaccine or placebo). Overall study findings and caveats: Greater spike-specific TCR breadth was seen in vaccine recipients than in placebo recipients.

The CDR3 has 17 residues. Germline CDR1 is SGHNT and CDR2 is YYREEE (reference sequence). Unmatched junction bases numbered 10, after V lost 0 bases and J lost 4 bases. This material consisted of peripheral blood, taken in a trial of Ad26.COV2.S vaccine versus placebo. The V gene is TRBV5-4, the J gene TRBJ2-5; 9 bases map to TRBD2. The receptor comes from a person between 18 and 60 years old who received the Ad26.COV2.S COVID-19 vaccine or a placebo. The CDR3 DNA follows: TGTGCCAGCAGCTTGGCCATTCTAGCGGGAAATGGAGAGACCCAGTACTTC. Protein sequence: CASSLAILAGNGETQYF.